The source of this T cell receptor beta chain is a study of T-cell reconstitution after alpha-beta-depleted transplantation in children. The CDR3 length is 19 residues. Per germline, CDR1 SGHAT and CDR2 FQNNGV. Trimming took 1 base from V and 3 from J; bases not matched to a gene: 16. Construction of the TCRbeta library involved unique molecular identifiers. From the PCR reads, TCRdb called clonotypes with MiXCR, one entry per CDR3 protein. This sample has 380,000 or so distinct CDR3 sequences, with about an eighth found just once. This rearrangement joins TRBV11-2 to TRBJ2-7, with TRBD2 identical over 9 bases. Material: PBMCs, obtained from the stem cell graft. The TCR originated in a human donor who donated a stem cell graft to a child with Fanconi anemia. The chain's CDR3 is CASSLGKASGIGGLYEQYF. The CDR3 bases are TGTGCCAGCAGCTTAGGGAAAGCTAGCGGGATAGGGGGACTCTACGAGCAGTACTTC.